This T cell receptor beta chain originates from a study of blood T cell repertoires in COVID-19. Study information: T cells, B-cell-depleted T cells, or PBMCs provided the cDNA or gDNA that served as material.

The data were produced by immunoSEQ multiplex PCR, yet TCRdb's version contains in-frame clones alone and is incomplete. The table records roughly 92,000 clones, approximately 86% of them present only once. The CDR3 sequence is 14 residues long. CDR1 is MNHEY, CDR2 SVGAGI, per germline. Between the trimmed V and J ends, which lost 6 bases and 8 bases, there was a span of 17 bases. The sequence derives from a man aged 50 to 60 with acute or convalescent COVID-19. The chain couples TRBV6-5 to TRBJ1-5, with D possibly matching TRBD1 (6 bases). Sequenced: peripheral blood. Here the CDR3 DNA reads TGTGCCAGCAGGAGGACAGTCGGCGGCAAGCCCCAGCATTTT. It yields the protein CASRRTVGGKPQHF.